The entry below describes one TCR beta chain. Original processing methods: The authors estimated nucleated cell counts from reference gene primer amplification. Assay: immunoSEQ multiplex PCR; the TCRdb copy retains only in-frame clones and omits some. V, J and clone size derive from that table, while D and trimming were established from the DNA sequence. Of around 450,000 clones in the sample, approximately 90% were seen once. V shed 8 bases, J shed 6 bases, and the junction held 8 bases outside the gene matches. Germline lookup yields CDR1 ENHRY and CDR2 SYGVKD. The CDR3 totals 15 residues. This sample is drawn from a study of blood T cell repertoires in COVID-19. Across the study: Samples taken during acute and convalescent COVID-19 were collected in the United States, Italy and Spain. PBMCs, B-cell-depleted T cells, or T cells were the source of the cDNA or gDNA that made up the material.

This sequence was found in a woman in her 30s with acute or convalescent COVID-19. The chain combines TRBV10-3 with TRBJ2-2; 11 nucleotides line up with TRBD1. Sequenced input: peripheral blood. The CDR3 DNA reads TGTGCCATCTCCCCAGGACAGGGGGCGTCCGGGGAGCTGTTTTTT. This codes for CAISPGQGASGELFF.